The next 17 T cell receptor beta chains were all read from a single sample in a study of patients and donors after allogeneic stem cell transplantation. TCRdb re-derived calls from the RT-PCR reads in MiXCR, one entry per CDR3 protein. Seen here are approximately 61,000 distinct CDR3 sequences, about 14% observed once, and the top ten hold around 30%. What was sequenced was blood, either unsorted or a sorted T cell fraction (not recorded which). The receptor set was obtained from a human donor who was either an allogeneic HSCT recipient or a stem cell or donor lymphocyte infusion donor (not recorded which). It is not recorded whose cells these are; they may come from a transplant donor.

The sample holds many counts of this clonotype. J is TRBJ2-3 and V is TRBV10-3, with TRBD2 matching 14 bases. Germline CDR1 ENHRY, CDR2 SYGVKD. V shed 10 bases, J shed 4 bases, and the junction held 4 bases outside the gene matches. The CDR3 is 14 residues long. DNA of the CDR3: TGTGCCACCGGGACTAGCGGGAGCGCAGATACGCAGTATTTT. This gives the protein CATGTSGSADTQYF.

CDR3 nucleotide sequence: TGCGCCAGCAGGGAAACAGGGGGTCAAAATTCACCCCTCCACTTT. Translating gives CASRETGGQNSPLHF. The chain has TRBV5-1 and TRBJ1-6, with TRBD1 matching 8 bases. The trim removed 5 bases at V and 7 bases at J, leaving 8 bases unmatched. Germline V gene data show CDR1 as SGHRS and CDR2 as YFSETQ. This CDR3 region has 15 residues. Full variable domain (rest looked up from reference TRBV5-1 and TRBJ1-6): KAGVTQTPRYLIKTRGQQVTLSCSPISGHRSVSWYQQTPGQGLQFLFEYFSETQRNKGNFPGRFSGRQFSNSRSEMNVSTLELGDSALYLCASRETGGQNSPLHFGNGTRLTVT.

In this sample, this clonotype turned up many times. The chain carries TRBV2 and TRBJ1-1; a possible D gene is TRBD1 (5 bases). Between the trimmed V and J ends, which lost 4 bases and 6 bases, there was a span of 12 bases. Germline V gene sequence: CDR1 SNHLY, CDR2 FYNNEI. This CDR3 has 13 residues. DNA of the CDR3: TGTGCCAGCAGTGGCAGGGAAGAGGCTGAAGCTTTCTTT. The encoded protein is CASSGREEAEAFF.

This clonotype was counted ten times or more. V is TRBV12-3 or TRBV12-4 and J is TRBJ1-3, with a weak D call TRBD1 (5 bases). The CDR3 is made up of 17 amino acids. Trimming left V 6 bases short and J 0 bases short, with 18 bases between. CDR3 in amino acids: CASSRPSGGLSGNTIYF. DNA of the CDR3: TGTGCCAGCAGCCGACCCTCCGGGGGTCTCTCTGGAAACACCATATATTTT.

This clonotype was found a few times. The chain joins TRBV20-1 to TRBJ2-4; TRBD2 matches at 8 bases. This CDR3 has 14 residues. Unmatched junction bases numbered 7, after V lost 3 bases and J lost 6 bases. CDR1 and CDR2 from the germline V gene are DFQATT and SNEGSKA (reference sequence). The CDR3 DNA is TGCAGTGCTAGCGGGGGGACTAGGGGAAACATTCAGTACTTC. Translation: CSASGGTRGNIQYF.

This clonotype was seen more than once but under ten times. V and J are TRBV12-3 or TRBV12-4 and TRBJ2-3; D ambiguous. V was cut by 2 bases and J by 7 bases, with 19 bases left in between. The CDR3 contains 16 residues. The CDR3 spells CASSLRILGVVNTQYF. The DNA for the CDR3 is TGTGCCAGCAGTTTAAGGATTCTTGGGGTGGTAAATACGCAGTATTTT.

The table lists this clonotype with a few counts. This chain links TRBV7-9 with TRBJ1-1, with unresolved D. This CDR3 region has 14 residues. CDR1 SEHNR and CDR2 FQNEAQ come from the germline V gene (reference sequence). The V and J ends lost 5 bases and 2 bases respectively, with 12 bases between them. The CDR3 protein is CASSHVEGNTEAFF. CDR3 nucleotides: TGTGCCAGCAGCCACGTGGAGGGAAACACTGAAGCTTTCTTT.

The chain links TRBV21-1 to TRBJ2-5. TRBV21-1 is termed a pseudogene. This CDR3 contains 14 residues. The CDR3 region has the DNA TGTGCCAGCAGCAAAACGGCCAACCAAGAGACCCAGTACTTC. It codes for CASSKTANQETQYF.

V is TRBV7-9 and J is TRBJ2-1, with 9 bases identical to TRBD1. This CDR3 contains 17 residues. Germline V gene lookup returns CDR1 SEHNR and CDR2 FQNEAQ (reference sequence). After removal of 1 base from V and 1 base from J, the junction contained 5 bases not matched to a gene. The CDR3 region is CASSLVTTGGSYNEQFF. In DNA, the CDR3 is TGTGCCAGCAGCTTAGTCACGACAGGGGGGTCCTACAATGAGCAGTTCTTC.

This clonotype was observed once. V usage is TRBV5-6 and J usage is TRBJ2-7; D tentatively reads TRBD1 or TRBD2 (5 bases each). The CDR3 has 16 amino acids. Germline CDR1 SGHDT, CDR2 YYEEEE. Trimming took off 2 bases at V and 1 base at J, with 16 bases between the two ends. The CDR3 coding sequence is TGTGCCAGCAGCTTCACCTTCGGGGACGGTTCCTACGAGCAGTACTTC. This codes for CASSFTFGDGSYEQYF. Full variable domain (remainder filled in from reference TRBV5-6 and TRBJ2-7): DAGVTQSPTHLIKTRGQQVTLRCSPKSGHDTVSWYQQALGQGPQFIFQYYEEEERQRGNFPDRFSGHQFPNYSSELNVNALLLGDSALYLCASSFTFGDGSYEQYFGPGTRLTVT.

This chain connects TRBV20-1 to TRBJ2-2; D gene uncertain. Deletions cut 5 bases from V and 0 bases from J, with 10 bases between. The CDR3 consists of 14 residues. Germline V gene lookup returns CDR1 DFQATT and CDR2 SNEGSKA (reference sequence). This CDR3 is CSARTLANTGELFF. In DNA, the CDR3 is TGCAGTGCTCGTACCCTGGCGAACACCGGGGAGCTGTTTTTT.

This chain links TRBV30 with TRBJ2-5; 11 positions agree with TRBD2. Trimming at V came to 7 bases and at J to 4 bases, leaving 5 bases not matched to a gene. Germline V gene lookup returns CDR1 GTSNPN and CDR2 SVGIG (reference sequence). This CDR3 contains 13 residues. CDR3 protein: CAFSGRAPETQYF. Written as DNA, the CDR3 is TGTGCCTTTAGCGGGAGGGCCCCAGAGACCCAGTACTTC. Variable domain in full (rest from reference TRBV30 and TRBJ2-5): SQTIHQWPATLVQPVGSPLSLECTVEGTSNPNLYWYRQAAGRGLQLLFYSVGIGQISSEVPQNLSASRPQDRQFILSSKKLLLSDSGFYLCAFSGRAPETQYFGPGTRLLVL.

This clonotype was seen more than once but under ten times. The chain combines TRBV5-1 with TRBJ2-7; 14 positions match TRBD2. V dropped 4 bases and J dropped 2; count of bases not matched to a gene: 8. Germline V gene data show CDR1 as SGHRS and CDR2 as YFSETQ. The CDR3 extends over 17 amino acids. The CDR3: CASSPGTSGSLPYEQYF. CDR3 DNA: TGCGCCAGCAGCCCGGGGACTAGCGGGAGTCTCCCCTACGAGCAGTACTTC.

The chain employs TRBV5-1 and TRBJ2-5; TRBD1 aligns across 9 bases. CDR3 size: 17 residues. Germline assignment: CDR1 SGHRS and CDR2 YFSETQ. Unmatched junction bases numbered 15, after V lost 4 bases and J lost 5 bases. The CDR3 region is CASSIGTGQTRGETQYF. The CDR3 DNA follows: TGCGCCAGCAGCATCGGGACAGGGCAAACCAGGGGGGAGACCCAGTACTTC.

A few counts support this clonotype. The rearrangement joins TRBV5-1 to TRBJ1-1, with D maybe TRBD1 (5 bases). CDR3 size: 15 residues. The germline gives CDR1 SGHRS, CDR2 YFSETQ. The V end lost 4 bases, the J end lost 4 bases, and 17 bases lay between the germline ends. This CDR3 reads CASSPLKGIRTEAFF. DNA for the CDR3: TGCGCCAGCAGCCCCCTTAAGGGGATACGCACTGAAGCTTTCTTT.

The chain couples TRBV7-8 to TRBJ2-2, with 7 positions matching TRBD2. The CDR3 is 17 residues long. V trimming: 1 base; J trimming: 3 bases; junction bases outside the gene matches: 8. Germline CDR1 SGHVS, CDR2 FQNEAQ. The CDR3, as DNA: TGTGCCAGCAGCTTAGGAATTGCGGGAGACTACACCGGGGAGCTGTTTTTT. Protein product: CASSLGIAGDYTGELFF.

V and J are TRBV12-3 or TRBV12-4 and TRBJ2-7, with a tentative D call TRBD1 (6 bases). Trimming shortened V by 6 bases and J by 3 bases, and 15 bases separated the two germline ends. The CDR3 consists of 14 residues. CDR3 amino acids: CASSRHRVFYEQYF. CDR3 bases: TGTGCCAGCAGCCGCCACAGGGTCTTCTACGAGCAGTACTTC.